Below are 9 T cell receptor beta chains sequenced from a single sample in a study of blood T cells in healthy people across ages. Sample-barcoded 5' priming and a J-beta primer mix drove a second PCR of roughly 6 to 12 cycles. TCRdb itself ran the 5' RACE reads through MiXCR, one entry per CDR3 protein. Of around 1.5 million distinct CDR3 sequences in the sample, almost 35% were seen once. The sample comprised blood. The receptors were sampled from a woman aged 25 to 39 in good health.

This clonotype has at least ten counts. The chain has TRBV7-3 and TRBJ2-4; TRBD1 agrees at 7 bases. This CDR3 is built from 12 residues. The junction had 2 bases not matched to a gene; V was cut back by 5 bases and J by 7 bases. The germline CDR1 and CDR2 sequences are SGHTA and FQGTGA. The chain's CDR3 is CASSPGQNIQYF. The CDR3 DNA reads TGTGCCAGCAGCCCGGGACAGAACATTCAGTACTTC.

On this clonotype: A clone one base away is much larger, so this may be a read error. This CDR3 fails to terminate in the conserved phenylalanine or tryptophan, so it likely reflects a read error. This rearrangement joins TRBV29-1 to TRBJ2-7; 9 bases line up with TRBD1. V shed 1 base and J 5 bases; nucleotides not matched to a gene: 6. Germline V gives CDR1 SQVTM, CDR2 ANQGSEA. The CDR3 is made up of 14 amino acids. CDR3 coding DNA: TGCAGCGTTGAAGGGACAGGGGCTTGGGACGAGCAGTACTTA. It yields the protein CSVEGTGAWDEQYL.

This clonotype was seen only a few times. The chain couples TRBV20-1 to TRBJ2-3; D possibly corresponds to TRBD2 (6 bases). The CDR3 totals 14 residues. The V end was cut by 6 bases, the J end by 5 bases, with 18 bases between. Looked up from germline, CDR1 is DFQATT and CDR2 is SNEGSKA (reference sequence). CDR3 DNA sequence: TGCAGTGCAGGGTCCCGCCGGGAGATAGATACGCAGTATTTT. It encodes CSAGSRREIDTQYF.

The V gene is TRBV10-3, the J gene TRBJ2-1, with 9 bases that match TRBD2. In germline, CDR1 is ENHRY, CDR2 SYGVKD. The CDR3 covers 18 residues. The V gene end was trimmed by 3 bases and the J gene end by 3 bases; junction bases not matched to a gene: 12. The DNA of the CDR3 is TGTGCCATCAGTGAATGGCTAGCGGGGCAGGCGGTCTACAATGAGCAGTTCTTC. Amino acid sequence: CAISEWLAGQAVYNEQFF.

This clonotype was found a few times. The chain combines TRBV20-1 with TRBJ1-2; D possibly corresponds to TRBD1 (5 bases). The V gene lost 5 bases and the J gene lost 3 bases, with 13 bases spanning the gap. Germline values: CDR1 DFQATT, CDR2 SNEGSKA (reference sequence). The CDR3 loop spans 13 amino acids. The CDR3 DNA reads TGCAGTGCTTACGGGACTTCGCACTATGGCTACACCTTC. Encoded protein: CSAYGTSHYGYTF.

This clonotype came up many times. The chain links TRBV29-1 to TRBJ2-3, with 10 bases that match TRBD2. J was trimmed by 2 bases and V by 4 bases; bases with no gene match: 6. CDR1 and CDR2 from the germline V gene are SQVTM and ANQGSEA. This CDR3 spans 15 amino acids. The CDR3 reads CSVVVAGGHTDTQYF. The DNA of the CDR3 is TGCAGCGTTGTGGTAGCGGGAGGACACACAGATACGCAGTATTTT.

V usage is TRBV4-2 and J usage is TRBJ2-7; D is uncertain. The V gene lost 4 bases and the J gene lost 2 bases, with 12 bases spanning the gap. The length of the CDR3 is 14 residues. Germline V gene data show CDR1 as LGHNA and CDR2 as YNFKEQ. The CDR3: CASSRKTVTYEQYF. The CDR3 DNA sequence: TGTGCCAGCAGCCGGAAGACCGTGACCTACGAGCAGTACTTC.

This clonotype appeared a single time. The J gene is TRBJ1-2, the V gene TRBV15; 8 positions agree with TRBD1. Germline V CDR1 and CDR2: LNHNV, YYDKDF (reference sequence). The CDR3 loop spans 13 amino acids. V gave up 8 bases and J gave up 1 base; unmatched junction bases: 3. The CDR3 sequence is CATETGDNYGYTF. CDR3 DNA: TGTGCCACCGAGACAGGGGATAACTATGGCTACACCTTC.

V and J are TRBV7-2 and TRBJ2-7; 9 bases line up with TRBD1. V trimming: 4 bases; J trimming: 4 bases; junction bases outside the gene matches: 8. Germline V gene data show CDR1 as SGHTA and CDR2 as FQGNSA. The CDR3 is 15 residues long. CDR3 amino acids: CASSWGTGSHYEQYF. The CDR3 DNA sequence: TGTGCCAGCAGCTGGGGGACAGGGTCTCATTACGAGCAGTACTTC.